This is a list of T cell receptor beta chains from one sample in a study of blood T cell repertoires in COVID-19. Measured with immunoSEQ multiplex PCR; TCRdb has only the in-frame clones, and not every one. This sample has over 11,000 clones, with roughly 91% found just once. Sequencing was performed on peripheral blood. The receptors were sampled from a human donor in a cohort sampled during active COVID-19. Each CDR3 is given with its conserved first and last residue. D genes are given only for firm matches. Clone size is shown for a subset of rows, as once, few, many or a class of expanded clone.

TGTGCCAGCAGCGCCCGGTCACAGGGGAGCTACGAGCAGTACTTC,CASSARSQGSYEQYF,TRBD1,TRBJ2-7,TRBV13,NA
TGCGCCAGCAGTCCTAGCGGGGGGGGGTACAATGAGCAGTTCTTC,CASSPSGGGYNEQFF,TRBD2,TRBJ2-1,TRBV10-1,NA
TGTGCCACCAGCAGAGGTACTAGCGGGAACTCCTACAATGAGCAGTTCTTC,CATSRGTSGNSYNEQFF,TRBD2,TRBJ2-1,TRBV15,NA
TGTGCCAGCAGTTACGGAGGGACCGGGACAGGGGTTGGCTACACCTTC,CASSYGGTGTGVGYTF,TRBD1,TRBJ1-2,TRBV6-5,NA
TGTGCCAGCAGCTTAGGCCCTGAAGGACTGAGTGAAGCTTTCTTT,CASSLGPEGLSEAFF,NA,TRBJ1-1,TRBV7-8,once
TGTGCCAGCAGCCGGGATCTTTCTAGCTCCTACAATGAGCAGTTCTTC,CASSRDLSSSYNEQFF,NA,TRBJ2-1,TRBV5-4,NA
TGTGCCAGCAGCGGACCTAGAGCGGGGGTTCGCACCGGGGAGCTGTTTTTT,CASSGPRAGVRTGELFF,TRBD2,TRBJ2-2,TRBV9,NA
TGTGCCAGCGCACTGGCGGGCTCCTACGAGCAGTACTTC,CASALAGSYEQYF,NA,TRBJ2-7,TRBV6-5,NA
TGTGCCAGCAGCTGGAGCGCCAATCAGCCCCAGCATTTT,CASSWSANQPQHF,NA,TRBJ1-5,TRBV7-3,few
TGTGCCAGCTCACCACTTAGCGGGAGTTCCTACGAGCAGTACTTC,CASSPLSGSSYEQYF,TRBD2,TRBJ2-7,TRBV18,NA
TGTGCCAGCAGCCAAGCGGACAGGGCAGCAGGATCTAACTATGGCTACACCTTC,CASSQADRAAGSNYGYTF,TRBD1,TRBJ1-2,TRBV3-1/TRBV3-2,once
TGCAGCGTTGAAGGGACACAAGAGACCCAGTACTTC,CSVEGTQETQYF,NA,TRBJ2-5,TRBV29-1,NA
TGTGCCAGCAGCTTCGACAGGGGGTCGGTCTACGAGCAGTACTTC,CASSFDRGSVYEQYF,TRBD1,TRBJ2-7,TRBV7-6,NA
TGCGCCAGCAGCTTAAGGGCTAGCGGGAGTAGGCCAGATACGCAGTATTTT,CASSLRASGSRPDTQYF,TRBD2,TRBJ2-3,TRBV5-1,NA
TGCGCCAGCAGCCAAGAGCCTAGCGGGGGGAGCTACGAGCAGTACTTC,CASSQEPSGGSYEQYF,TRBD2,TRBJ2-7,TRBV4-1,few
TGTGCCAGCAGTTACTCGGGACAGGGGGCTGGCTACACCTTC,CASSYSGQGAGYTF,TRBD1,TRBJ1-2,TRBV6-5,NA